The sequence of this T cell receptor (beta chain) was determined in a study of T cells in Graves' hyperthyroidism and ophthalmopathy. Points from the study as a whole: Ophthalmopathy got predicted by the model a median about six months before its onset. Within blood appeared most thyroid clonotypes that had expanded above 0.001. Ophthalmopathy cases were set apart from stable hyperthyroidism by a 13 V-J model.

RNA transcripts provided the source from which TCR beta CDR3 regions were amplified. First-round RT-PCR of the TCR CDR3 relied on the HTBI primer set. TCRdb recomputed calls from the multiplex PCR reads with MiXCR, one row per CDR3 protein. The sample carries hundreds of thousands of distinct CDR3 sequences, over 40% recorded once. Exclusion criteria comprised uncontrolled infection, other autoimmune disease, pregnancy or lactation. As concerns this clonotype: Its antigen is unidentified.

After removal of 4 bases from V and 12 bases from J, the junction contained 9 bases not matched to a gene. The CDR3 length is 12 residues. The germline gives CDR1 SQVTM, CDR2 ANQGSEA. Sequences were obtained from peripheral blood or thyroid tissue (not recorded which). This clonotype was obtained from an adult man with Graves' disease, either hyperthyroidism or ophthalmopathy (not recorded which). The rearrangement uses TRBV29-1 and TRBJ1-5; 7 bases line up with TRBD1. CDR3: CSVGNLGTDQHF. The CDR3 nucleotides are TGCAGCGTTGGAAATTTAGGGACAGACCAGCATTTT. Filled out from reference TRBV29-1 and TRBJ1-5, the complete variable domain reads SAVISQKPSRDICQRGTSLTIQCQVDSQVTMMFWYRQQPGQSLTLIATANQGSEATYESGFVIDKFPISRPNLTFSTLTVSNMSPEDSSIYLCSVGNLGTDQHFGDGTRLSIL.